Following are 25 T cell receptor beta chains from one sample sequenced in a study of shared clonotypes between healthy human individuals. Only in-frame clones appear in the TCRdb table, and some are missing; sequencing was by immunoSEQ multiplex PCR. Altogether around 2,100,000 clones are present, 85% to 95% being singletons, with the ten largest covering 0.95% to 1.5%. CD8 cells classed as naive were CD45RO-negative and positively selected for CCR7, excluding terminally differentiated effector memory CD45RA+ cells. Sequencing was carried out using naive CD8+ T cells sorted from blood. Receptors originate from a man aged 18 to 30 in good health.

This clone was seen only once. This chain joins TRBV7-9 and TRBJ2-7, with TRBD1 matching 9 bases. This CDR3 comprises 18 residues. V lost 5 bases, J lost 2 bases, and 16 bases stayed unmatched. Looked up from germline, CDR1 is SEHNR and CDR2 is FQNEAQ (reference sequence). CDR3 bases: TGTGCCAGCAGCCAAACCGGGACAGGGACCACATATACCTACGAGCAGTACTTC. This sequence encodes CASSQTGTGTTYTYEQYF.

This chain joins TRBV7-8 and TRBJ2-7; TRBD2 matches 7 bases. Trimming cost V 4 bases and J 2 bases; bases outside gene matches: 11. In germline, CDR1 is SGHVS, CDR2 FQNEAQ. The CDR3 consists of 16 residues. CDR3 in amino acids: CASSSQSGAKTYEQYF. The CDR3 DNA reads TGTGCCAGCAGCTCCCAGAGCGGGGCAAAAACCTACGAGCAGTACTTC.

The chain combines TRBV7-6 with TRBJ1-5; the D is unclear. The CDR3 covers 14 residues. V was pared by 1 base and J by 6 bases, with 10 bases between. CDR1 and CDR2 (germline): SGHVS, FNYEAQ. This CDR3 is CASSLEGEGQPQHF. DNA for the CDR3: TGTGCCAGCAGCTTAGAGGGAGAAGGTCAGCCCCAGCATTTT.

The CDR3 DNA reads TGTGCCAGCAGTTACGCAAAGACTAGCACAGATACGCAGTATTTT. Translation: CASSYAKTSTDTQYF. The chain recombines TRBV6-5 with TRBJ2-3; D gene uncertain. Trimming took 2 bases from V and 0 from J, leaving 9 bases between them. CDR3 size: 15 residues. The germline V gene has CDR1 MNHEY and CDR2 SVGAGI.

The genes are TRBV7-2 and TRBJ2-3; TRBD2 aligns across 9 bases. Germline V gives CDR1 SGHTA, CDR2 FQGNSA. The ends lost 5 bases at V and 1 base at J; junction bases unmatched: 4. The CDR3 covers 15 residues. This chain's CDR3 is CASSEGLAGTDTQYF. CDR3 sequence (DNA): TGTGCCAGCAGCGAGGGACTAGCCGGCACAGATACGCAGTATTTT.

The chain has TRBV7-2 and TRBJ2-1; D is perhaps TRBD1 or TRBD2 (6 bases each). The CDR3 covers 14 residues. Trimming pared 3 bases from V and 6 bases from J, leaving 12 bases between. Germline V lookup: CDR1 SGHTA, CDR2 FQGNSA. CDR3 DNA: TGTGCCAGCAGCTTTCTCGGGGGCGGCAATGAGCAGTTCTTC. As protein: CASSFLGGGNEQFF.

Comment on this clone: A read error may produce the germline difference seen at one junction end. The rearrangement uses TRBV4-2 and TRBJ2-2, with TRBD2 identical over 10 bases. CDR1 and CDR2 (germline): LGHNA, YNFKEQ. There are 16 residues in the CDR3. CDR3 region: CASSHAGLANTGELFF. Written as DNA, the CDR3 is TGTGCCAGCAGCCATGCGGGACTAGCGAATACCGGGGAGCTGTTTTTT.

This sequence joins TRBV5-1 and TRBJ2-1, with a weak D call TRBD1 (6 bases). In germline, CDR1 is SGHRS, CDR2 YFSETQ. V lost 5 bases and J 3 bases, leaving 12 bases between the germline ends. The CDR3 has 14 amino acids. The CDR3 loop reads CASRWTDNYNEQFF. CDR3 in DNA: TGCGCCAGCAGGTGGACAGATAACTACAATGAGCAGTTCTTC.

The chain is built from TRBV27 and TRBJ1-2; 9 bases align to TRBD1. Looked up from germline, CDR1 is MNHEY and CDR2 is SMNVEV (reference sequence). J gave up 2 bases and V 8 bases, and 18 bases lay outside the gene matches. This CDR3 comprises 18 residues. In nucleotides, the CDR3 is TGTGCCAGCGGCTCTCCAGGGACAGGGAGAATTCAGAACTATGGCTACACCTTC. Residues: CASGSPGTGRIQNYGYTF.

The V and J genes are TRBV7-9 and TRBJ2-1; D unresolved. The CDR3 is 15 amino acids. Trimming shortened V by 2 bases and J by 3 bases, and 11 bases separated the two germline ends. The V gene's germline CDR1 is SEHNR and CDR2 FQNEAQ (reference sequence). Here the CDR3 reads CASSLSLSRYNEQFF. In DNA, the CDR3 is TGTGCCAGCAGCTTATCCCTCTCCCGCTACAATGAGCAGTTCTTC. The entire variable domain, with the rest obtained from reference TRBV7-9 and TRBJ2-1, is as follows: DTGVSQNPRHKITKRGQNVTFRCDPISEHNRLYWYRQTLGQGPEFLTYFQNEAQLEKSRLLSDRFSAERPKGSFSTLEIQRTEQGDSAMYLCASSLSLSRYNEQFFGPGTRLTVL.

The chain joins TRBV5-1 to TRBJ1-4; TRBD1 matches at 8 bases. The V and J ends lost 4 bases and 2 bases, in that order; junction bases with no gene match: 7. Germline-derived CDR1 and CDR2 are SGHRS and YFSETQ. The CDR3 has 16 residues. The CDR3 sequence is CASSMRQGITNEKLFF. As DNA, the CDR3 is TGCGCCAGCAGCATGAGACAGGGGATCACTAATGAAAAACTGTTTTTT.

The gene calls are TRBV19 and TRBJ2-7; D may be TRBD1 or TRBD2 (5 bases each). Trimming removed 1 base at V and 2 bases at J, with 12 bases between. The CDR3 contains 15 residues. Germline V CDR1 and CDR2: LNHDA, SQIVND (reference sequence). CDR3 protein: CASSIALGTAYEQYF. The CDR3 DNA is TGTGCCAGTAGTATAGCCCTAGGGACCGCCTACGAGCAGTACTTC.

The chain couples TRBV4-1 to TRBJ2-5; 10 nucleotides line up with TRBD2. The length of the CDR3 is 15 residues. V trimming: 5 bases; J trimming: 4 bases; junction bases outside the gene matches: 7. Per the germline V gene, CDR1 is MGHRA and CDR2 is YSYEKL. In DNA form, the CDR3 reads TGCGCCAGCAGCGCGCTAGCGGGAGACACAGAGACCCAGTACTTC. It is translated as CASSALAGDTETQYF.

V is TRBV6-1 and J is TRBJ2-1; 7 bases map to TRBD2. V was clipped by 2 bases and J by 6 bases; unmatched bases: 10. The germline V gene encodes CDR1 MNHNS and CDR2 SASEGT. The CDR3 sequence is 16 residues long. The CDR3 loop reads CASSEIGWEGPNEQFF. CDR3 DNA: TGTGCCAGCAGTGAAATCGGGTGGGAGGGCCCCAATGAGCAGTTCTTC.

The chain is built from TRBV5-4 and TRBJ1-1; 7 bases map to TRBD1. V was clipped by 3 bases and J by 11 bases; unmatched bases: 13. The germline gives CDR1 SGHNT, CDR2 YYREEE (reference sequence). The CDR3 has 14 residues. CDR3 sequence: CASSSGQTPAEAFF. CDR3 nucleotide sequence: TGTGCCAGCAGCTCGGGACAGACTCCCGCCGAGGCTTTCTTT.

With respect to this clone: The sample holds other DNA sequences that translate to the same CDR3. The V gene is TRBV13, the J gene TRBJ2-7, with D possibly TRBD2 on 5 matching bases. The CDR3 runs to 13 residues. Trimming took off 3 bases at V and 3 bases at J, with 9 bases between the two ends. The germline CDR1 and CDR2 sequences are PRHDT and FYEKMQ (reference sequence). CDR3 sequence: CASSFGRSYEQYF. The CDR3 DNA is TGTGCCAGCAGCTTTGGGAGAAGCTACGAGCAGTACTTC. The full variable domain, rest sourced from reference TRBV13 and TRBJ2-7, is AAGVIQSPRHLIKEKRETATLKCYPIPRHDTVYWYQQGPGQDPQFLISFYEKMQSDKGSIPDRFSAQQFSDYHSELNMSSLELGDSALYFCASSFGRSYEQYFGPGTRLTVT.

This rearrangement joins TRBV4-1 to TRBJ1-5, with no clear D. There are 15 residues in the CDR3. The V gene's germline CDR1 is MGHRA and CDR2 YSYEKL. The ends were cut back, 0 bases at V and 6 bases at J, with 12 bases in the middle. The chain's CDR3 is CASSQDSAAGQPQHF. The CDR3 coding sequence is TGCGCCAGCAGCCAAGATAGTGCAGCGGGTCAGCCCCAGCATTTT.

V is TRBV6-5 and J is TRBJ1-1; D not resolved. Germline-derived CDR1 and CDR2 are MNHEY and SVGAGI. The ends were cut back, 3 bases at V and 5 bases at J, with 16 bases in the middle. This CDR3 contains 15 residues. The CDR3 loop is CASSYEGGEKTEAFF. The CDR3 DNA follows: TGTGCCAGCAGTTATGAAGGCGGGGAGAAAACTGAAGCTTTCTTT.

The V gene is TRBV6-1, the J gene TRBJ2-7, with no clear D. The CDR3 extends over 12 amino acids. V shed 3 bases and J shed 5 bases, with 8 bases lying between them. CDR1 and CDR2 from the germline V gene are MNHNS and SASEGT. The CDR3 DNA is TGTGCCAGCAGTGATCCTCGGAACGAGCAGTACTTC. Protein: CASSDPRNEQYF.

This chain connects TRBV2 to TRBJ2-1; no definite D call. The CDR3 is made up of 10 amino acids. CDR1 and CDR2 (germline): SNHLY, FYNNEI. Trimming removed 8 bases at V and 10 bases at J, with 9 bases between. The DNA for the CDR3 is TGTGCCAGCGGGTATCCGGAGCAGTTCTTC. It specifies CASGYPEQFF. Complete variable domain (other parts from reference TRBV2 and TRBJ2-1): EPEVTQTPSHQVTQMGQEVILRCVPISNHLYFYWYRQILGQKVEFLVSFYNNEISEKSEIFDDQFSVERPDGSNFTLKIRSTKLEDSAMYFCASGYPEQFFGPGTRLTVL.

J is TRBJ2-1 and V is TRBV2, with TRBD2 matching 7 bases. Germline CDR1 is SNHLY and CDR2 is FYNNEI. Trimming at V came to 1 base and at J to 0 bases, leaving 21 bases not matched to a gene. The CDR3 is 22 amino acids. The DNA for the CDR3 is TGTGCCAGCAGTGAAGGATCGGCTGTCAGGGCGGCCGCGGGGGTCTCCTACAATGAGCAGTTCTTC. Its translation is CASSEGSAVRAAAGVSYNEQFF.

Written as DNA, the CDR3 is TGTGCCAGCAGGCTCTGGAATAGCGGGGCAACAGATACGCAGTATTTT. It is translated as CASRLWNSGATDTQYF. The V gene is TRBV27, the J gene TRBJ2-3; 8 positions match TRBD2. Looked up from germline, CDR1 is MNHEY and CDR2 is SMNVEV (reference sequence). V was pared by 6 bases and J by 3 bases, with 11 bases of the junction left unmatched. The CDR3 runs 16 residues.

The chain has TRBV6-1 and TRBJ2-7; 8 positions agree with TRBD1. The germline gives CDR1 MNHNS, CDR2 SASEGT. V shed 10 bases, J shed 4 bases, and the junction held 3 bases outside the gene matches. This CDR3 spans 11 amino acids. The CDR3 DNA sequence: TGTGCCACATGGACAGGGTACGAGCAGTACTTC. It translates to CATWTGYEQYF.

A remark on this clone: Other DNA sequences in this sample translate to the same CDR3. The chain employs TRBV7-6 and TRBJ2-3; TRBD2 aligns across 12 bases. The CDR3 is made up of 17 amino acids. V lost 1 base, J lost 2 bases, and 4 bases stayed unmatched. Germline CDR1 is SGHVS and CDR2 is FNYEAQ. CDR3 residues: CASSLGLAGGLTDTQYF. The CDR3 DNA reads TGTGCCAGCAGCTTAGGGCTAGCGGGAGGGCTCACAGATACGCAGTATTTT.

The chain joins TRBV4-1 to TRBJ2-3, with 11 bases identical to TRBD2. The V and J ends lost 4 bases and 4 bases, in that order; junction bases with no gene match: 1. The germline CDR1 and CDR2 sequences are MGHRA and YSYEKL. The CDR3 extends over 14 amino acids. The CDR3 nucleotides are TGCGCCAGCAGCCTAGCGGGGGGGCCAGATACGCAGTATTTT. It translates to CASSLAGGPDTQYF.